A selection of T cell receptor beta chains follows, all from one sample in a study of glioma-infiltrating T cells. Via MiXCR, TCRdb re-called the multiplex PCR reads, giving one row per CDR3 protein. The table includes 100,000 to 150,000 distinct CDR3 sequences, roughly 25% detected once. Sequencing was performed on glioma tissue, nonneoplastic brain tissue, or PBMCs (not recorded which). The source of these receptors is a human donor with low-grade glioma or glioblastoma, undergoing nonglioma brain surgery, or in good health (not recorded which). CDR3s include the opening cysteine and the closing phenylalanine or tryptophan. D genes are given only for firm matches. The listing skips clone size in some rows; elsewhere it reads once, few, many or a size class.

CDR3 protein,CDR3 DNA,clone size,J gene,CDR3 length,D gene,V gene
CASDNGASTTDTQYF,TGTGCCAGCGATAACGGGGCTAGCACCACAGATACGCAGTATTTT,many,TRBJ2-3,15,-,TRBV28
CSARERGVSYNGQFF,TGCAGTGCTAGAGAGCGCGGAGTATCCTACAATGGGCAGTTCTTC,many,TRBJ2-1,15,-,TRBV20-1
CASSQLAGGTGEQYF,TGCGCCAGCAGCCAACTAGCGGGAGGTACTGGCGAGCAGTACTTC,-,TRBJ2-7,15,TRBD2,TRBV4-1
CASSRTTDTQYF,TGTGCCAGCAGCCGTACGACAGATACGCAGTATTTT,many,TRBJ2-3,12,-,TRBV2
CSVEGGGEQFF,TGCAGCGTTGAAGGAGGGGGTGAGCAGTTCTTC,-,TRBJ2-1,11,-,TRBV29-1
CASSYGTSGSFGEQFF,TGCGCCAGCAGCTATGGGACTAGCGGGAGTTTTGGTGAGCAGTTCTTC,many,TRBJ2-1,16,TRBD2,TRBV4-1
CASSIVGGFYNEQFF,TGTGCCAGTAGTATTGTGGGCGGGTTCTACAATGAGCAGTTCTTC,-,TRBJ2-1,15,-,TRBV19
CSAIGQVYGYTF,TGCAGTGCCATCGGACAGGTCTATGGCTACACCTTC,many,TRBJ1-2,12,TRBD1,TRBV20-1
CASSQGGRVNTEAFF,TGTGCCAGCAGCCAGGGTGGCAGGGTGAACACTGAAGCTTTCTTT,once,TRBJ1-1,15,-,TRBV3-1
CASSLPGTSYEQYF,TGTGCCAGCAGCCTTCCCGGGACTAGCTACGAGCAGTACTTC,many,TRBJ2-7,14,TRBD2,TRBV7-9
CAISEGALNNQAQHF,TGTGCCATCAGTGAGGGGGCCCTTAACAATCAGGCCCAGCATTTT,-,TRBJ1-5,15,-,TRBV10-3
CASSFEGGEDTQYF,TGTGCCAGCAGTTTTGAAGGCGGGGAAGATACGCAGTATTTT,-,TRBJ2-3,14,-,TRBV28
CASSQPDRMDYEQYF,TGTGCCAGCAGTCAACCGGACAGGATGGACTACGAGCAGTACTTC,-,TRBJ2-7,15,TRBD1,TRBV28
CASSPRHDTQNIQYF,TGTGCCAGCAGCCCCCGACACGATACCCAAAACATTCAGTACTTC,-,TRBJ2-4,15,-,TRBV7-2
CATSREDRKETQYF,TGTGCCACCAGCAGAGAGGACAGGAAAGAGACCCAGTACTTC,many,TRBJ2-5,14,TRBD1,TRBV15
CASTPTWDRGRDEQYF,TGTGCCAGTACCCCCACTTGGGACAGGGGGAGGGACGAGCAGTACTTC,few,TRBJ2-7,16,TRBD1,TRBV19
CASSIGSSYNEQFF,TGTGCCAGTAGTATCGGGAGCTCCTACAATGAGCAGTTCTTC,few,TRBJ2-1,14,-,TRBV19
CSAPQGGVEAFF,TGCAGTGCTCCTCAGGGGGGAGTTGAAGCTTTCTTT,many,TRBJ1-1,12,TRBD1,TRBV20-1
CASSIRRGAGEQYF,TGTGCCAGTAGTATTCGGAGAGGGGCAGGGGAGCAGTACTTC,many,TRBJ2-7,14,-,TRBV19
CASSQATANSGNTIYF,TGCGCCAGCAGCCAAGCGACAGCAAACTCTGGAAACACCATATATTTT,many,TRBJ1-3,16,-,TRBV4-1
CASSTGTGGFGTDTQYF,TGTGCCAGCAGCACCGGGACAGGGGGATTTGGCACAGATACGCAGTATTTT,-,TRBJ2-3,17,TRBD1,TRBV5-8
CASSQEEGETQYF,TGCGCCAGCAGCCAAGAAGAGGGCGAGACCCAGTACTTC,many,TRBJ2-5,13,-,TRBV4-3
CVSSCSGTTYF,TGTGTCAGCAGTTGCTCCGGGACGACGTACTTC,-,TRBJ2-7,11,-,TRBV6-6
CASSQGFNRYNEQFF,TGTGCCAGCAGCCAAGGTTTTAACAGATACAATGAGCAGTTCTTC,many,TRBJ2-1,15,-,TRBV4-2
CASSLIPRTGDQAFF,TGTGCCAGCAGTTTAATTCCAAGGACAGGGGATCAAGCTTTCTTT,many,TRBJ1-1,15,TRBD1,TRBV27
CASSPHPTEQYF,TGTGCCAGCAGCCCTCACCCTACGGAGCAGTACTTC,many,TRBJ2-7,12,-,TRBV14
CAWSVLGLGYEQYF,TGTGCCTGGAGTGTACTAGGATTAGGGTACGAGCAGTACTTC,-,TRBJ2-7,14,-,TRBV30
CSASPGTESPLHF,TGCAGTGCTTCACCCGGGACAGAATCACCCCTCCACTTT,many,TRBJ1-6,13,TRBD1,TRBV20-1
CASSLLAVKGEKLFF,TGTGCCAGCAGTTTATTGGCAGTAAAAGGGGAAAAACTGTTTTTT,many,TRBJ1-4,15,-,TRBV27
CACSVQMNTEAFF,TGTGCCTGCAGCGTACAGATGAACACTGAAGCTTTCTTT,once,TRBJ1-1,13,-,TRBV28
CASSLVTEETQYF,TGTGCCAGCAGCTTAGTGACCGAGGAGACCCAGTACTTC,many,TRBJ2-5,13,-,TRBV7-6
CASSLSGQGYEQYF,TGCGCCAGCAGCTTGTCGGGACAGGGGTACGAGCAGTACTTC,many,TRBJ2-7,14,TRBD1,TRBV5-1
CASSQDIAYGYTF,TGCGCCAGCAGCCAAGATATAGCCTATGGCTACACCTTC,many,TRBJ1-2,13,-,TRBV4-3
CASSLVVGQKQETQYF,TGTGCCAGCAGCTTAGTAGTCGGACAGAAGCAAGAGACCCAGTACTTC,many,TRBJ2-5,16,-,TRBV7-2
CASSFTGGEQYF,TGTGCCAGCAGCTTCACAGGGGGCGAGCAGTACTTC,many,TRBJ2-7,12,TRBD1,TRBV14
CASSLVGLVPGELFF,TGTGCCAGCAGCTTGGTTGGACTAGTCCCCGGGGAGCTGTTTTTT,few,TRBJ2-2,15,TRBD2,TRBV11-2
CASSLGLAGAYNEQFF,TGCGCCAGCAGTTTGGGACTAGCGGGAGCCTACAATGAGCAGTTCTTC,-,TRBJ2-1,16,TRBD2,TRBV5-1
CASSHRAGGSYEQYF,TGCGCCAGCAGCCACCGAGCGGGAGGGTCCTACGAGCAGTACTTC,many,TRBJ2-7,15,TRBD2,TRBV4-1
CALLDTRLGQSAQHF,TGTGCCCTATTGGACACCAGGTTGGGGCAATCAGCCCAGCATTTT,-,TRBJ1-5,15,-,TRBV30
CSAQRVFGYTF,TGCAGTGCTCAGAGGGTTTTTGGCTACACCTTC,many,TRBJ1-2,11,-,TRBV20-1
CASSLSSGRADYNKQFF,TGTGCCAGCAGCTTATCCAGCGGGAGGGCCGATTACAATAAGCAGTTCTTC,few,TRBJ2-1,17,TRBD2,TRBV7-7
CASRGDGSYDQYF,TGTGCCAGCAGGGGGGACGGGAGCTACGACCAGTACTTC,-,TRBJ2-5,13,-,TRBV6-1
CSAYTGTEAFF,TGCAGTGCTTATACAGGGACTGAAGCTTTCTTT,many,TRBJ1-1,11,-,TRBV20-1
CASSQDGTSGMMKETQYF,TGTGCCAGCAGTCAAGATGGGACTAGCGGGATGATGAAGGAGACCCAGTACTTC,many,TRBJ2-5,18,TRBD2,TRBV3-1
CASSLAFGSGEQYF,TGTGCCAGCAGCTTAGCATTTGGATCCGGCGAGCAGTACTTC,many,TRBJ2-7,14,-,TRBV7-2
CASSQEAGGSYEQYF,TGTGCCAGCAGCCAAGAAGCGGGAGGGTCCTACGAGCAGTACTTC,few,TRBJ2-7,15,TRBD2,TRBV4-2
CASRETREAEVF,TGTGCCAGCAGAGAGACGCGGGAGGCGGAAGTCTTC,many,TRBJ2-1,12,TRBD2,TRBV7-2
CASTREGGDFSNQPQHF,TGTGCCAGCACCCGAGAGGGGGGGGATTTTAGCAATCAGCCCCAGCATTTT,-,TRBJ1-5,17,-,TRBV5-8
CATSRGTSGRFTGELFF,TGTGCCACCAGCAGGGGTACTAGCGGGAGGTTCACCGGGGAGCTGTTTTTT,many,TRBJ2-2,17,TRBD2,TRBV15
CASSSIITSGANVLTF,TGTGCCAGTTCTAGTATTATCACCTCTGGGGCCAACGTCCTGACTTTC,many,TRBJ2-6,16,-,TRBV19
CASSQLTSGSYNEQFF,TGCGCCAGCAGCCAGCTCACTAGCGGCTCCTACAATGAGCAGTTCTTC,many,TRBJ2-1,16,TRBD2,TRBV4-1
CASSQGRLAGSNEQFF,TGCGCCAGCAGCCAAGGTCGGCTAGCGGGAAGTAATGAGCAGTTCTTC,-,TRBJ2-1,16,TRBD2,TRBV7-2
CASSLSSIGETQYF,TGTGCCAGCAGTTTATCGTCCATAGGAGAGACCCAGTACTTC,many,TRBJ2-5,14,-,TRBV27
CASSKQRETESYNEQFF,TGTGCCAGCAGCAAGCAGCGGGAGACGGAGTCCTACAATGAGCAGTTCTTC,few,TRBJ2-1,17,TRBD2,TRBV6-1